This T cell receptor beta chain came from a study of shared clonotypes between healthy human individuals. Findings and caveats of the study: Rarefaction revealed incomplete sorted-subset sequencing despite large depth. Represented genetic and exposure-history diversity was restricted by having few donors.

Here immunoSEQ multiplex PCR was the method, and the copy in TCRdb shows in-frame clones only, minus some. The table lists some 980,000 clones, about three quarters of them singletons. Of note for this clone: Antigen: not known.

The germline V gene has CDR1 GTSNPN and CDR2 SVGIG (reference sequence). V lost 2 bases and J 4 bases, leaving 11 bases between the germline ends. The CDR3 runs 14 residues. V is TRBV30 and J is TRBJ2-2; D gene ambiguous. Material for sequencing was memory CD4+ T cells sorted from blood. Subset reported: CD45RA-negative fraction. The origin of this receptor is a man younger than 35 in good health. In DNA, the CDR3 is TGTGCCTGGAGTCTTGGGTCGGCCACCGGGGAGCTGTTTTTT. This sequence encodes CAWSLGSATGELFF.